Given below is one T cell receptor beta chain in context. Its antigen is unknown. The data belong to a study of identical twins. Study findings and constraints: For out-of-frame beta sequences, excess twin sharing was weaker.

The CDR3 loop spans 14 amino acids. Trimming removed 0 bases at V and 2 bases at J, with 8 bases between. Germline V gene data show CDR1 as LGHNA and CDR2 as YSLEER. Each CDR3 protein gets one entry after TCRdb re-called the 5' RACE reads with MiXCR. The sample has 470,000 or so distinct CDR3 sequences; roughly a quarter are singletons. The same data also contributed to another study, on T cells expressing NK-cell markers. That report notes: HCMV seropositivity marked most of the eight sequenced donors; one was seronegative. Sorting was restricted to alpha-beta TCR T cells by an anti-gamma-delta TCR antibody in several experiments. These same clonotypes (in a few donors) also led the CD3+CD56-NKG2C+ fraction.

The source of this sequence is a woman aged 18-35 years in good health. V gene TRBV4-3 combines with J gene TRBJ2-7; D ambiguous. The sample consisted of CD4+ T cells sorted from blood. This chain's CDR3 is CASSQEAHTYEQYF. The CDR3 region has the DNA TGCGCCAGCAGCCAAGAAGCACACACCTACGAGCAGTACTTC.